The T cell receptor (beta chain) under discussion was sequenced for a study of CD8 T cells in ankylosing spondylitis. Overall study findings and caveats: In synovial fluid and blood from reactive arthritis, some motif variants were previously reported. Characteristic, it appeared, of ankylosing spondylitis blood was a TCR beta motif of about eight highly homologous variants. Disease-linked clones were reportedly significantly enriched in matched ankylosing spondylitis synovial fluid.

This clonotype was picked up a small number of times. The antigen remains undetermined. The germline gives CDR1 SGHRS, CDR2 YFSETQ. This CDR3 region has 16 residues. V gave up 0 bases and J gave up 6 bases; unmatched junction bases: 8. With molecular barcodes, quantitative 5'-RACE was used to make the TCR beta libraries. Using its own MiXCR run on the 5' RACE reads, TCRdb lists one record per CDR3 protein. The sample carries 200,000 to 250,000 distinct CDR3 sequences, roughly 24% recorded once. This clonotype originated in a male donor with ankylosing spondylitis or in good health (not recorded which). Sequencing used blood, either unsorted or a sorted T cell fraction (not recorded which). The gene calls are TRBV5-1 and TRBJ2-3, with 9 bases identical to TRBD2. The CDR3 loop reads CASSLVGLAETDTQYF. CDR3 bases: TGCGCCAGCAGCTTGGTGGGACTAGCAGAGACGGATACGCAGTATTTT. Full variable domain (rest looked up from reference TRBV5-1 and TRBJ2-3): KAGVTQTPRYLIKTRGQQVTLSCSPISGHRSVSWYQQTPGQGLQFLFEYFSETQRNKGNFPGRFSGRQFSNSRSEMNVSTLELGDSALYLCASSLVGLAETDTQYFGPGTRLTVL.